One and the same sample provided the 13 T cell receptor beta chains below, sequenced in a study of Ad26.COV2.S vaccination and SARS-CoV-2 variants. Sequencing used immunoSEQ multiplex PCR; TCRdb keeps in-frame clones, though not all of them. Counted here are about 430,000 clones, around 90% occurring once; the ten biggest clones make up 12%. Treatment indicated: roughly 19 received Ad26.COV2.S at low or high dose, single or two shots; 5 received placebo; per-sample allocation not given. The study sampled participants on day 63 after the first vaccine or placebo injection. The sequences come from peripheral blood, collected in a trial of Ad26.COV2.S vaccine versus placebo. The receptor source for this set is a person aged 18 to 59 who received the Ad26.COV2.S COVID-19 vaccine or a placebo.

This rearrangement joins TRBV27 to TRBJ2-1; D is possibly TRBD2 (6 bases). CDR1 is MNHEY and CDR2 is SMNVEV in the germline V gene (reference sequence). This CDR3 has 13 residues. The V end lost 4 bases, the J end lost 3 bases, and 7 bases lay between the germline ends. CDR3 sequence (DNA): TGTGCCAGCAGTTACGGGGGCTACAATGAGCAGTTCTTC. Its protein is CASSYGGYNEQFF.

The chain uses TRBV7-8 and TRBJ2-7, with 10 bases that match TRBD2. This CDR3 has 17 residues. V was pared by 0 bases and J by 2 bases, with 7 bases of the junction left unmatched. Germline V gene data show CDR1 as SGHVS and CDR2 as FQNEAQ. The chain's CDR3 is CASSLAPRAGGPYEQYF. The CDR3 region has the DNA TGTGCCAGCAGCTTAGCGCCAAGAGCGGGAGGGCCCTACGAGCAGTACTTC. The variable domain in full, with the rest retrieved from reference TRBV7-8 and TRBJ2-7, is GAGVSQSPRYKVAKRGQDVALRCDPISGHVSLFWYQQALGQGPEFLTYFQNEAQLDKSGLPSDRFFAERPEGSVSTLKIQRTQQEDSAVYLCASSLAPRAGGPYEQYFGPGTRLTVT.

Details on this clone: This sample includes further DNA sequences coding for the same CDR3. V gene TRBV30 combines with J gene TRBJ2-5; no firm D call. The germline V and J ends were trimmed by 1 base and 5 bases, with 5 bases remaining between them. The germline gives CDR1 GTSNPN, CDR2 SVGIG (reference sequence). The CDR3 sequence is 11 residues long. The CDR3 spells CAWSGRETQYF. CDR3 sequence (DNA): TGTGCCTGGAGTGGAAGGGAGACCCAGTACTTC.

V gene TRBV7-2 combines with J gene TRBJ2-2, with 11 nucleotides matching TRBD2. V lost 5 bases and J lost 4; bases outside the gene matches: 3. This CDR3 contains 15 residues. Germline V CDR1 and CDR2: SGHTA, FQGNSA. The CDR3 DNA reads as TGTGCCAGCAGCGTTAGCGGGAGGGGCACCGGGGAGCTGTTTTTT. Its translation is CASSVSGRGTGELFF.

This clone appeared a single time. The sample has other DNA sequences that encode this CDR3 too. V gene TRBV5-4 combines with J gene TRBJ2-7; D is possibly TRBD1 or TRBD2 (5 bases each). The CDR3 loop spans 14 amino acids. V lost 5 bases and J 0 bases, leaving 12 bases between the germline ends. From germline, CDR1 is SGHNT and CDR2 YYREEE (reference sequence). The chain's CDR3 is CASSPGTNSYEQYF. As DNA, the CDR3 is TGTGCCAGCAGTCCCGGGACCAACTCCTACGAGCAGTACTTC.

The V call is TRBV28, the J call TRBJ2-7, with D possibly called TRBD1 or TRBD2 (5 bases each). CDR3 size: 13 residues. The germline V gene has CDR1 MDHEN and CDR2 SYDVKM. V lost 5 bases, J lost 6 bases, and 14 bases lay in between. This CDR3 reads CASSAGPGPEQYF. The CDR3 DNA is TGTGCCAGCAGTGCTGGACCGGGACCCGAGCAGTACTTC.

The rearrangement uses TRBV5-1 and TRBJ1-2, with 7 bases fitting TRBD1. Germline assignment: CDR1 SGHRS and CDR2 YFSETQ. CDR3 length: 14 residues. V dropped 0 bases and J dropped 2; count of bases not matched to a gene: 1. The CDR3 protein is CASSLVGQNYGYTF. The DNA for the CDR3 is TGCGCCAGCAGCTTGGTGGGACAGAACTATGGCTACACCTTC.

This chain links TRBV5-5 with TRBJ2-7; weak D call: TRBD2 (6 bases). Trimming removed 4 bases from V and 0 bases from J, with 23 bases in between. The CDR3 runs to 18 residues. The germline CDR1 and CDR2 sequences are SGHKS and YYEKEE (reference sequence). The CDR3 is CASSPWALLASDSYEQYF. For the CDR3, the DNA is TGTGCCAGCAGCCCATGGGCTCTCCTCGCTAGCGACTCCTACGAGCAGTACTTC. The variable domain in full, with the rest retrieved from reference TRBV5-5 and TRBJ2-7, is DAGVTQSPTHLIKTRGQQVTLRCSPISGHKSVSWYQQVLGQGPQFIFQYYEKEERGRGNFPDRFSARQFPNYSSELNVNALLLGDSALYLCASSPWALLASDSYEQYFGPGTRLTVT.

The chain is built from TRBV18 and TRBJ2-7; D is unclear. V was pared by 3 bases and J by 5 bases, with 11 bases between. CDR1 KGHSH and CDR2 LQKENI come from the germline V gene. The CDR3 extends over 13 amino acids. CDR3 sequence (DNA): TGTGCCAGCTCACCCGAGACCTACGACGAGCAGTACTTC. It specifies CASSPETYDEQYF.

This rearrangement joins TRBV6-1 to TRBJ1-2, with 7 bases identical to TRBD1. The CDR3 length is 17 residues. V was pared by 3 bases and J by 5 bases, with 15 bases of the junction left unmatched. Germline V lookup: CDR1 MNHNS, CDR2 SASEGT. CDR3 nucleotide sequence: TGTGCCAGCAGTGACCCCACGAAGACAGGGCAGAAATATGGCTACACCTTC. It is translated as CASSDPTKTGQKYGYTF.

The gene calls are TRBV5-6 and TRBJ2-1; D is uncertain. Germline V CDR1 and CDR2: SGHDT, YYEEEE. The CDR3 is 11 amino acids. The germline V and J ends were trimmed by 4 bases and 5 bases, with 4 bases remaining between them. The DNA of the CDR3 is TGTGCCAGCAGCATGCACAATGAGCAGTTCTTC. Translated, it gives CASSMHNEQFF.

V gene TRBV27 combines with J gene TRBJ1-1; D is undetermined. Per the germline V gene, CDR1 is MNHEY and CDR2 is SMNVEV (reference sequence). This CDR3 comprises 13 residues. The ends were cut back, 5 bases at V and 1 base at J, with 8 bases in the middle. The CDR3 spells CASSVGGNTEAFF. DNA of the CDR3: TGTGCCAGCAGTGTAGGAGGGAACACTGAAGCTTTCTTT.

The V and J genes are TRBV7-2 and TRBJ2-5; D is ambiguous. The V end was cut by 1 base, the J end by 1 base, with 13 bases between. The CDR3 has 16 amino acids. Looked up from germline, CDR1 is SGHTA and CDR2 is FQGNSA. The CDR3 coding sequence is TGTGCCAGCAGCTTAGAGAACTACCTAACCCAAGAGACCCAGTACTTC. This translates into CASSLENYLTQETQYF.